The clone carrying this T cell receptor beta chain appeared a single time. Its antigen is unknown. This entry is derived from a study of shared clonotypes between healthy human individuals. Notes on the study in general: Relative to clonotypes present in all four donors, those not shared had lower generation probabilities.

CDR3 length: 13 amino acids. Germline V gene sequence: CDR1 SQVTM, CDR2 ANQGSEA. V shed 4 bases and J shed 5 bases, with 14 bases lying between them. The assay was immunoSEQ multiplex PCR, and TCRdb's table has in-frame clones only and misses some. The sample carries about 2 million clones, roughly 96% recorded once. This clonotype originated in a man in his late teens or twenties in good health. The material sequenced was naive CD4+ T cells sorted from blood. This sample's subset: CD45RA+ positively selected. The chain uses TRBV29-1 and TRBJ1-2; D not certain. CDR3 amino acids: CSVVGTRTYGYTF. CDR3 nucleotide sequence: TGCAGCGTTGTTGGAACCAGGACGTATGGCTACACCTTC. Combining the CDR3 with reference TRBV29-1 and TRBJ1-2 gives the whole variable domain SAVISQKPSRDICQRGTSLTIQCQVDSQVTMMFWYRQQPGQSLTLIATANQGSEATYESGFVIDKFPISRPNLTFSTLTVSNMSPEDSSIYLCSVVGTRTYGYTFGSGTRLTVV.